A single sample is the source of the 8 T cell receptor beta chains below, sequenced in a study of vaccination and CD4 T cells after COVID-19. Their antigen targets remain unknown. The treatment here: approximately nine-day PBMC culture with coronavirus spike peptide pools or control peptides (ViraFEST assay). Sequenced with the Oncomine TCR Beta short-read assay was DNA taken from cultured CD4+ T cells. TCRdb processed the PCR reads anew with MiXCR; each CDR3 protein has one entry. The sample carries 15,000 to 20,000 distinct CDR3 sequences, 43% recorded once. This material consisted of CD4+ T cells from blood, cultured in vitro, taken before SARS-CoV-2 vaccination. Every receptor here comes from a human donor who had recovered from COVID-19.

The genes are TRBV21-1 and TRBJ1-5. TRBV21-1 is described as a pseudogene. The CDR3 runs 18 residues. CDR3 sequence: CASSNAPPRRDSNQPQHF. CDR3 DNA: TGTGCCAGCAGCAATGCCCCACCTAGGAGGGATAGCAATCAGCCCCAGCATTTT.

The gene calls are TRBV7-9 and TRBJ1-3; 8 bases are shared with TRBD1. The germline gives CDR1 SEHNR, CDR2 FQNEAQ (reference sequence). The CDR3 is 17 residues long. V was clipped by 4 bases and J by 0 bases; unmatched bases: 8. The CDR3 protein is CASSYETGAFSGNTIYF. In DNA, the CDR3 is TGTGCCAGCAGCTATGAGACAGGGGCTTTCTCTGGAAACACCATATATTTT. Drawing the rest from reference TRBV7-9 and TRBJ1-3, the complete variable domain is DTGVSQNPRHKITKRGQNVTFRCDPISEHNRLYWYRQTLGQGPEFLTYFQNEAQLEKSRLLSDRFSAERPKGSFSTLEIQRTEQGDSAMYLCASSYETGAFSGNTIYFGEGSWLTVV.

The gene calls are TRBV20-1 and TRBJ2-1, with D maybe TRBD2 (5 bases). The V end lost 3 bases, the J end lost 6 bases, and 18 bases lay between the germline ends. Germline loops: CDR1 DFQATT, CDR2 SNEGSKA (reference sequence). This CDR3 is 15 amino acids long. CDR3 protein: CSARTTPPAFNEQFF. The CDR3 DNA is TGCAGTGCTAGGACTACCCCCCCCGCTTTCAATGAGCAGTTCTTC.

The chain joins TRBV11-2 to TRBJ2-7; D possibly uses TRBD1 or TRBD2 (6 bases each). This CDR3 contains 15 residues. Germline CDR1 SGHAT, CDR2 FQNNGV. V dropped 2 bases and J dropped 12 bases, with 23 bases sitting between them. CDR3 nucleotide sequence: TGTGCCAGCAGCTTAATACGGGGGCAGGGAACTTTCCCGTACTTC. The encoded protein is CASSLIRGQGTFPYF.

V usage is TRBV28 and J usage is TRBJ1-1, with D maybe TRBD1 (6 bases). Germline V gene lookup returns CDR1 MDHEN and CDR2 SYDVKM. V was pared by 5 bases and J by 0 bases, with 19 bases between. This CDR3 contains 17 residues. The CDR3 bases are TGTGCCAGCAGTCCGTCATCGGGGGCAGGGGTGAACACTGAAGCTTTCTTT. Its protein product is CASSPSSGAGVNTEAFF.

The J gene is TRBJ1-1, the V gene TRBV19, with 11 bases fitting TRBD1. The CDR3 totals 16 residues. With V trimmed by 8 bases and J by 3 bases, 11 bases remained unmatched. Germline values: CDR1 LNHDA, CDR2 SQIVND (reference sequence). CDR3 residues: CASREWDRGLDTEAFF. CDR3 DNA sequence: TGTGCCAGTCGAGAGTGGGACAGGGGGTTGGACACTGAAGCTTTCTTT.

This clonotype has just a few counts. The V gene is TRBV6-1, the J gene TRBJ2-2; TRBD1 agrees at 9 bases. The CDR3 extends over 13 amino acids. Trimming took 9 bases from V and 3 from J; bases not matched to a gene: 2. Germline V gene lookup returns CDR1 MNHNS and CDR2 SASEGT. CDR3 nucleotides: TGTGCCAGTTACAGGGGGCACACCGGGGAGCTGTTTTTT. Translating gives CASYRGHTGELFF.

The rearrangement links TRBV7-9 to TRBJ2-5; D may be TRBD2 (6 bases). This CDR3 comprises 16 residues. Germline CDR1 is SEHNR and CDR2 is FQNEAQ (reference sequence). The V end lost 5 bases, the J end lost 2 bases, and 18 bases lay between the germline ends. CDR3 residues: CASSLIGGGIQETQYF. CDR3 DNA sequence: TGTGCCAGCAGCCTCATCGGTGGAGGGATTCAAGAGACCCAGTACTTC.